This T cell receptor beta chain was sequenced for a study of cytomegalovirus exposure and HLA in healthy donors. Study summary: Most donors, 70% to 85% of a few hundred genotyped, fell in the Caucasian-associated ancestry cluster.

PCR primers comprised 60 Vbeta and 13 Jbeta primers. Profiling relied on immunoSEQ multiplex PCR, and the TCRdb table lists in-frame clones only, not all of them. The sample shows some 180,000 clones, about nine tenths of them seen only once. The CDR3 totals 14 residues. Germline values: CDR1 MGHDK, CDR2 SYGVNS. V gave up 1 base and J gave up 4 bases; unmatched junction bases: 3. The rearrangement uses TRBV25-1 and TRBJ2-5; 7 bases match TRBD2. The receptor was isolated from a boy between 2 and 10 years old in good health and CMV-seronegative. Sequencing was carried out using PBMCs. This CDR3 is CASSELAGVETQYF. CDR3 bases: TGTGCCAGCAGTGAATTAGCGGGCGTAGAGACCCAGTACTTC.